This TCR beta chain stems from a study of identical twins. TCRdb reprocessed the 5' RACE reads with MiXCR, giving one entry per CDR3 protein. The sample holds about 100,000 distinct CDR3 sequences, about 6% seen once. This clonotype was observed many times. Its antigen is unknown. Findings and limits, study-wide: An excess of low generation probability was shown by twin-shared out-of-frame alpha sequences.

The TCR was taken from a woman aged 45 to 65 in good health. Sequencing was performed on memory T cells sorted from blood.

In DNA form, the CDR3 reads TGTGCCAGCAGTTTAGGGGGGGGCTCCTACAATGAGCAGTTCTTC. The encoded protein is CASSLGGGSYNEQFF. The rearrangement uses TRBV12-3 or TRBV12-4 and TRBJ2-1, with 7 bases that match TRBD2. The V and J ends lost 1 base and 0 bases, in that order; junction bases with no gene match: 0. The CDR3 totals 15 residues.